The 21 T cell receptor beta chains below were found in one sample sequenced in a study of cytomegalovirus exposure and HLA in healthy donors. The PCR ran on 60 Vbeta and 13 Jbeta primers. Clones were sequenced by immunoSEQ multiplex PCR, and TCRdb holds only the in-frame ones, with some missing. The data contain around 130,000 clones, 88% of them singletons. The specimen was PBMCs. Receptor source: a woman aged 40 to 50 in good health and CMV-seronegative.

The CDR3 spells CASSEIIAGGADEQFF. The CDR3 DNA follows: TGTGCCAGCAGCGAGATAATAGCGGGAGGAGCGGATGAGCAGTTCTTC. The chain employs TRBV11-3 and TRBJ2-1; 10 positions agree with TRBD2. The CDR3 is 16 residues long. Germline values: CDR1 SGHNT, CDR2 YENEEA. Trimming removed 5 bases from V and 8 bases from J; junction bases left unmatched: 12.

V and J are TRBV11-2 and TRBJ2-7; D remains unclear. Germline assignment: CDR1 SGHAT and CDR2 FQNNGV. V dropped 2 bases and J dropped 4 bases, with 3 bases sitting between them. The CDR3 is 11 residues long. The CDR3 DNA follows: TGTGCCAGCAGCTTACAGTACGAGCAGTACTTC. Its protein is CASSLQYEQYF. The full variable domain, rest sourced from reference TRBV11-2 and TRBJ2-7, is EAGVAQSPRYKIIEKRQSVAFWCNPISGHATLYWYQQILGQGPKLLIQFQNNGVVDDSQLPKDRFSAERLKGVDSTLKIQPAKLEDSAVYLCASSLQYEQYFGPGTRLTVT.

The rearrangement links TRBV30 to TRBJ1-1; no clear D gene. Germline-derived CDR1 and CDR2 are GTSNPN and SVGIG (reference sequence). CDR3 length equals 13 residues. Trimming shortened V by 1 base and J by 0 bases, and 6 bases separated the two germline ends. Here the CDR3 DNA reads TGTGCCTGGAGTGGAGTTATGAACACTGAAGCTTTCTTT. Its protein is CAWSGVMNTEAFF. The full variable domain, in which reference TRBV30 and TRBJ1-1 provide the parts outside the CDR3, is SQTIHQWPATLVQPVGSPLSLECTVEGTSNPNLYWYRQAAGRGLQLLFYSVGIGQISSEVPQNLSASRPQDRQFILSSKKLLLSDSGFYLCAWSGVMNTEAFFGQGTRLTVV.

CDR3: CASSLHYEQYF. The DNA of the CDR3 is TGTGCCAGCAGCCTCCACTACGAGCAGTACTTC. The chain carries TRBV11-2 and TRBJ2-5; D is uncertain. The end of the DNA is better explained by TRBJ2-7, so the J call may be wrong. From germline, CDR1 is SGHAT and CDR2 FQNNGV. The CDR3 covers 11 residues.

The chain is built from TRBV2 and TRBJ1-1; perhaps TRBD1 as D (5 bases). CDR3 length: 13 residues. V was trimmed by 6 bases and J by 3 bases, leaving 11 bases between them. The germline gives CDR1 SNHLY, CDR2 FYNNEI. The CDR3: CASRWGRDTEAFF. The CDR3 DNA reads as TGTGCCAGCAGGTGGGGCAGGGACACTGAAGCTTTCTTT.

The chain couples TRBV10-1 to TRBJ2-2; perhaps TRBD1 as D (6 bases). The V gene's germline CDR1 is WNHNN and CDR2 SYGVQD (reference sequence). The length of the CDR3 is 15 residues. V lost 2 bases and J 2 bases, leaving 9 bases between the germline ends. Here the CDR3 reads CASSEVGANTGELFF. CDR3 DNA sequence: TGCGCCAGCAGTGAGGTGGGGGCCAACACCGGGGAGCTGTTTTTT.

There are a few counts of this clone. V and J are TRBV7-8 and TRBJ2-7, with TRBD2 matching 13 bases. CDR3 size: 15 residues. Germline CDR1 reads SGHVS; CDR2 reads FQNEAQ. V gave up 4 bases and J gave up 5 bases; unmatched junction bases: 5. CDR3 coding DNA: TGTGCCAGCAGCTCCCGGACTAGCGGGAGAGACGAGCAGTACTTC. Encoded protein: CASSSRTSGRDEQYF.

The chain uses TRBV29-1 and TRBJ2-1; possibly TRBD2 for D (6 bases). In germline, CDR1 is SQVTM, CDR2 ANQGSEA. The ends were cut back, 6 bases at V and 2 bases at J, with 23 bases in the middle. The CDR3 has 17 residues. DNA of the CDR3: TGCAGCGTGCCGGGACTCGTAGACGAGGTACCCTACAATGAGCAGTTCTTC. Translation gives CSVPGLVDEVPYNEQFF.

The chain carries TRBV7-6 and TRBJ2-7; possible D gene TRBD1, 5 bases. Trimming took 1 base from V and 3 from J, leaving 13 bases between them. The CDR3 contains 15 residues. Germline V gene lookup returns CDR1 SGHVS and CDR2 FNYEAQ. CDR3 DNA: TGTGCCAGCAGCTTAGATCAGGGTACCTTCTACGAGCAGTACTTC. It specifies CASSLDQGTFYEQYF.

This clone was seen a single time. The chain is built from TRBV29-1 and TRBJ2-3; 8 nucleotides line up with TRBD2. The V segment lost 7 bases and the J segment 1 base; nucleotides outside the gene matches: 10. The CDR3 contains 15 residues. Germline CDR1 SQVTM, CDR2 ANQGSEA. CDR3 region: CSAIPRGVGTDTQYF. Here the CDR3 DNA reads TGCAGCGCTATTCCGCGGGGGGTGGGCACAGATACGCAGTATTTT.

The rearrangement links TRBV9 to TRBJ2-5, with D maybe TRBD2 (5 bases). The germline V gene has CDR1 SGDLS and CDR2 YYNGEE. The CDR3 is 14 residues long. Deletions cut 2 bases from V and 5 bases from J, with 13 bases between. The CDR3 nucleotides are TGTGCCAGCAGCGTTTATGGACTCGGGGAGACCCAGTACTTC. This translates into CASSVYGLGETQYF.

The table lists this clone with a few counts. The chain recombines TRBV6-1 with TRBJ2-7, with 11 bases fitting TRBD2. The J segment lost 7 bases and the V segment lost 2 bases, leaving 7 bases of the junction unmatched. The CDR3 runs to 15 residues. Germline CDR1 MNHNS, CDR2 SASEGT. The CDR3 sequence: CASSETTSGSWEQYF. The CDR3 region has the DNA TGTGCCAGCAGTGAAACAACTAGCGGGAGCTGGGAGCAGTACTTC.

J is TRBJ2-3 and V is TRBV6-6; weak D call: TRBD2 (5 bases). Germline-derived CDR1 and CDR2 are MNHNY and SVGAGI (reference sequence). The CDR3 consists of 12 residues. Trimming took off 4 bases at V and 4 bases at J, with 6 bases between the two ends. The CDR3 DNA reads TGTGCCAGCAGTTTGGAGGCAGATACGCAGTATTTT. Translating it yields CASSLEADTQYF.

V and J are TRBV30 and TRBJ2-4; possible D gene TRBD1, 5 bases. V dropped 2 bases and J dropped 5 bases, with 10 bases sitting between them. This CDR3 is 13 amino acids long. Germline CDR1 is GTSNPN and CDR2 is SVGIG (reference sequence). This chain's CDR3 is CAWSFDSQNIQYF. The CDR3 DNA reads TGTGCCTGGAGTTTCGACAGCCAAAACATTCAGTACTTC.

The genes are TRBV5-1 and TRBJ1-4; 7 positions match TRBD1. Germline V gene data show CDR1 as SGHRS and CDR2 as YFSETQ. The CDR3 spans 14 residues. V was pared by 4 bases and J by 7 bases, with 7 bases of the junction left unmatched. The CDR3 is CASSLDRDTEKLFF. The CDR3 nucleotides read TGCGCCAGCAGCCTCGACAGGGATACTGAAAAACTGTTTTTT.

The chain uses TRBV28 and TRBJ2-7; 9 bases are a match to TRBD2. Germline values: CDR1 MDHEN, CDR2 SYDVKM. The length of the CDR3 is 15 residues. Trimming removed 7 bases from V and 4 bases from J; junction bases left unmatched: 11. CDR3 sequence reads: CASTSDWREGYEQYF. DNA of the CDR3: TGTGCCAGCACTTCTGACTGGCGGGAGGGATACGAGCAGTACTTC.

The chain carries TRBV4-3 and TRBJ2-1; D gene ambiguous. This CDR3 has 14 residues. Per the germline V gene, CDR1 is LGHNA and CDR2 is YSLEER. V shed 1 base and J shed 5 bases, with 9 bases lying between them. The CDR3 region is CASSQVGTHNEQFF. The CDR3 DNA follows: TGCGCCAGCAGCCAAGTGGGCACTCACAATGAGCAGTTCTTC.

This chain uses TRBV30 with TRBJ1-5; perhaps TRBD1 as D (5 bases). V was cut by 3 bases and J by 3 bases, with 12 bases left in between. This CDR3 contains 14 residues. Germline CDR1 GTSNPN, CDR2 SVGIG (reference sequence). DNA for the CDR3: TGTGCCTGGAGCGGTGACAGTGACAATCAGCCCCAGCATTTT. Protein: CAWSGDSDNQPQHF.

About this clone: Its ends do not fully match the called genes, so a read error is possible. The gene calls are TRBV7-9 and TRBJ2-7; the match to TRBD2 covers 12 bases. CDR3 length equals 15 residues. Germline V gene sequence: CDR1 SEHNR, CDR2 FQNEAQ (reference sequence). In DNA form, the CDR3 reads TGTGCCAGCAGCTCTAGCGGGAGGGCCTCCCACGAGCAGTACTTC. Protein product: CASSSSGRASHEQYF.

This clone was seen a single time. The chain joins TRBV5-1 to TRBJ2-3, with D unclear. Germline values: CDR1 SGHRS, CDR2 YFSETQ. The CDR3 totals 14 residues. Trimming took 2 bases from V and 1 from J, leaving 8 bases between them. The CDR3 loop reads CASSFSRGTDTQYF. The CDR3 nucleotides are TGCGCCAGCAGCTTTTCCCGTGGCACAGATACGCAGTATTTT.

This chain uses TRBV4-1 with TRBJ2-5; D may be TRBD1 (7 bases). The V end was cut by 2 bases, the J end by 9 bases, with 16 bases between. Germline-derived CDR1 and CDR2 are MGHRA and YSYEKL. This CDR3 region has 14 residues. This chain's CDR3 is CASSQTGPRGAQYF. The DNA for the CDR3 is TGCGCCAGCAGCCAAACTGGGCCCAGGGGGGCCCAGTACTTC.